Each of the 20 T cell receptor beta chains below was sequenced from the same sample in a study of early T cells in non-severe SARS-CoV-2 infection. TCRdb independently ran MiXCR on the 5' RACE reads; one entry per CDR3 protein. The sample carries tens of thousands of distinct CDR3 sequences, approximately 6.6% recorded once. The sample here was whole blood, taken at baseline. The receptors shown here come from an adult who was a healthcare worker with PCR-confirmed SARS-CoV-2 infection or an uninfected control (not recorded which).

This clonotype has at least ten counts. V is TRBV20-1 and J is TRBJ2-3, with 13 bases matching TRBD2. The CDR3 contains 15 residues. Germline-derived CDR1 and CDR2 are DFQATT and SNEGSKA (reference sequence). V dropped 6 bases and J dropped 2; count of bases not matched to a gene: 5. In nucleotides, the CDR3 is TGCAGTGCCGGGACTAGCGGGACCACCACAGATACGCAGTATTTT. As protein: CSAGTSGTTTDTQYF.

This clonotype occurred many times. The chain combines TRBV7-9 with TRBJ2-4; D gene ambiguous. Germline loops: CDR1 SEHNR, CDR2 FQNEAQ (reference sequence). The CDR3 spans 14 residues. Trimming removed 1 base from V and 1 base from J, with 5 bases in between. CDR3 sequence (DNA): TGTGCCAGCAGCTTAGACCTCGCCAAAAACATTCAGTACTTC. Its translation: CASSLDLAKNIQYF. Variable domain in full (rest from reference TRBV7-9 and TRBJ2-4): DTGVSQNPRHKITKRGQNVTFRCDPISEHNRLYWYRQTLGQGPEFLTYFQNEAQLEKSRLLSDRFSAERPKGSFSTLEIQRTEQGDSAMYLCASSLDLAKNIQYFGAGTRLSVL.

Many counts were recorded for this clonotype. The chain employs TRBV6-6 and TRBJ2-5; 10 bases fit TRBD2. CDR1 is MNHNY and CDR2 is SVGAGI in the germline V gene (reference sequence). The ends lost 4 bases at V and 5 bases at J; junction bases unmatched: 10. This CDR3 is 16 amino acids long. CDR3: CASSWASGSSGETQYF. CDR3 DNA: TGTGCCAGCAGTTGGGCTAGCGGGAGCTCGGGGGAGACCCAGTACTTC.

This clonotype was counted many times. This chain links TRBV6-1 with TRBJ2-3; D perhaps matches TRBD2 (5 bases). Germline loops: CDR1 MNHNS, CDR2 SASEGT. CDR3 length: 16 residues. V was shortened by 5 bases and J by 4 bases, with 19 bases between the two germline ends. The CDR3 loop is CASSQRTPAGADTQYF. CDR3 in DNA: TGTGCCAGCAGTCAGCGGACTCCCGCCGGGGCAGATACGCAGTATTTT.

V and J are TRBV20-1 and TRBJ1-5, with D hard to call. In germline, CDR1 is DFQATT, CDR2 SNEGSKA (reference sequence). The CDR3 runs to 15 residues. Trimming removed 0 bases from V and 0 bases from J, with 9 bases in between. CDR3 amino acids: CSARDRTHSNQPQHF. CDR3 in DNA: TGCAGTGCTAGAGATCGGACCCATAGCAATCAGCCCCAGCATTTT.

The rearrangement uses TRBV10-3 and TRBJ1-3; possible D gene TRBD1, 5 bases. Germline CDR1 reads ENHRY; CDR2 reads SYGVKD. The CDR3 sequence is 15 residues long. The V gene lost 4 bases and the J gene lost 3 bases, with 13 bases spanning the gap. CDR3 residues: CAISGARQSGNTIYF. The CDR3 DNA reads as TGTGCCATCAGTGGCGCCCGACAGAGTGGAAACACCATATATTTT.

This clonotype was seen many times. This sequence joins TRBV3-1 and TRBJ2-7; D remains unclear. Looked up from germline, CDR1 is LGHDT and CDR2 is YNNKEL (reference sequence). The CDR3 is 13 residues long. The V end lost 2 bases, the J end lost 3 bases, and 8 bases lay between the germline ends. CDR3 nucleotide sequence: TGTGCCAGCAGCCAATTAGACGGCTACGAGCAGTACTTC. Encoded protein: CASSQLDGYEQYF.

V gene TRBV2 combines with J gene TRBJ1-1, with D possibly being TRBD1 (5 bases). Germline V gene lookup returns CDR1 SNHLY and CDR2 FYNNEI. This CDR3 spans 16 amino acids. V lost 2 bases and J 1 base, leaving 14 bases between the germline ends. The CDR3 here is CASSESGGTKNTEAFF. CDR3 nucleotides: TGTGCCAGCAGTGAAAGTGGGGGGACGAAGAACACTGAAGCTTTCTTT.

This CDR3 is CASWSGNDFEQYF. The CDR3 DNA is TGTGCCAGCTGGAGCGGGAATGACTTCGAGCAGTACTTC. The chain is built from TRBV28 and TRBJ2-7, with 7 bases identical to TRBD2. Looked up from germline, CDR1 is MDHEN and CDR2 is SYDVKM. V lost 8 bases to trimming and J lost 6 bases; unmatched junction nucleotides: 10. This CDR3 region has 13 residues.

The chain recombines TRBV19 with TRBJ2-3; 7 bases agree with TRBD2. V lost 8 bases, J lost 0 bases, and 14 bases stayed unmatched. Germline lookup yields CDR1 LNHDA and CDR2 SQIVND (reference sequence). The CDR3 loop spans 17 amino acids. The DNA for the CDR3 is TGTGCCAGTCTCTCAAAGGCCGGGGGGATGAGCACAGATACGCAGTATTTT. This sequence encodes CASLSKAGGMSTDTQYF.

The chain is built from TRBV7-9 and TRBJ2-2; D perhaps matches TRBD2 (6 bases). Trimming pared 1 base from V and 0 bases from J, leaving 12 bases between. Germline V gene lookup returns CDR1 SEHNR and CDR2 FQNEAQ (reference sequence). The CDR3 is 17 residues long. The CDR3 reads CASSLEFSGPNTGELFF. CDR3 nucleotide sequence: TGTGCCAGCAGCTTAGAATTCAGCGGGCCGAACACCGGGGAGCTGTTTTTT. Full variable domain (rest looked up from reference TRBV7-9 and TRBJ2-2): DTGVSQNPRHKITKRGQNVTFRCDPISEHNRLYWYRQTLGQGPEFLTYFQNEAQLEKSRLLSDRFSAERPKGSFSTLEIQRTEQGDSAMYLCASSLEFSGPNTGELFFGEGSRLTVL.

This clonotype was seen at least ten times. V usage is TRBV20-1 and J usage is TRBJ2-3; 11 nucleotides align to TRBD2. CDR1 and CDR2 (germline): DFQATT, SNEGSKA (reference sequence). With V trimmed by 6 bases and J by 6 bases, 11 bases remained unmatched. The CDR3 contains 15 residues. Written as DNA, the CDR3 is TGCAGTGCCCTGGGGCTAGCGGGAGGAGAGGATACGCAGTATTTT. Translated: CSALGLAGGEDTQYF.

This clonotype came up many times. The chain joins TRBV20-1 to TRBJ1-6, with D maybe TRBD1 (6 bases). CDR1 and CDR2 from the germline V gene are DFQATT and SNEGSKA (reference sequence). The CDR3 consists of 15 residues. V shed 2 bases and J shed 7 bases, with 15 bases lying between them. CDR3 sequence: CSARPTQGNNSPLHF. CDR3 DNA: TGCAGTGCTAGACCCACTCAGGGGAACAATTCACCCCTCCACTTT.

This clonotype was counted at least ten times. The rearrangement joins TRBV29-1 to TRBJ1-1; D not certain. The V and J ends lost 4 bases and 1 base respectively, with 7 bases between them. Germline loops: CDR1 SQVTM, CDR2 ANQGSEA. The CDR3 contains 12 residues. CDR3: CSVATANTEAFF. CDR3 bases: TGCAGCGTTGCTACTGCGAACACTGAAGCTTTCTTT. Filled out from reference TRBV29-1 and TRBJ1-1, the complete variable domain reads SAVISQKPSRDICQRGTSLTIQCQVDSQVTMMFWYRQQPGQSLTLIATANQGSEATYESGFVIDKFPISRPNLTFSTLTVSNMSPEDSSIYLCSVATANTEAFFGQGTRLTVV.

CDR3 sequence: CASSRDREGTQYF. CDR3 DNA sequence: TGTGCCAGCAGCCGGGACAGGGAAGGTACGCAGTATTTT. V is TRBV5-5 and J is TRBJ2-3, with TRBD1 matching over 9 bases. This CDR3 has 13 residues. The V and J ends lost 4 bases and 8 bases, in that order; junction bases with no gene match: 5. Looked up from germline, CDR1 is SGHKS and CDR2 is YYEKEE (reference sequence).

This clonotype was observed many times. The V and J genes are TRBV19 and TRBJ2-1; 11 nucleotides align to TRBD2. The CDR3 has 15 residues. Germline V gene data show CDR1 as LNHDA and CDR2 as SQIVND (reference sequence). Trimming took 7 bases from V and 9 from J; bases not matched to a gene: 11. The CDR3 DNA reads TGTGCCAGTACGCCGGGACTAGCGGAGGGGGCTGAGCAGTTCTTC. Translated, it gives CASTPGLAEGAEQFF.

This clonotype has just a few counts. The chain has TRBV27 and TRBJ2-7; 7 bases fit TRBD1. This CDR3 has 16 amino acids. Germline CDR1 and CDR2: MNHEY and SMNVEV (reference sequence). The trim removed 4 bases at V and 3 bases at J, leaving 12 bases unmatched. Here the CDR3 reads CASSSQRQGLHYEQYF. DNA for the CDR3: TGTGCCAGCAGTTCCCAGCGACAGGGCTTACACTACGAGCAGTACTTC.

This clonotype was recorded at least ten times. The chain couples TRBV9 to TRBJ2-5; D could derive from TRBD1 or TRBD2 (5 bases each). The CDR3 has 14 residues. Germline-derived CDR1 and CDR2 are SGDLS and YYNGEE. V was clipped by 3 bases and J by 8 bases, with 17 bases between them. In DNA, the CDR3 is TGTGCCAGCAGCGGGGACCAGAGGACTTCCACCCAGTACTTC. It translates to CASSGDQRTSTQYF.

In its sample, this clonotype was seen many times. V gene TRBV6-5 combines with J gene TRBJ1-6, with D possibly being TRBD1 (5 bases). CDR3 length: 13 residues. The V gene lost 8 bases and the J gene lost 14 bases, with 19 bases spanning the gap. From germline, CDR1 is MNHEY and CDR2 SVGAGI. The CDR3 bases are TGTGCCAGCCGGGGGACCGATTTGGGAACCCTCCACTTT. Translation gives CASRGTDLGTLHF.

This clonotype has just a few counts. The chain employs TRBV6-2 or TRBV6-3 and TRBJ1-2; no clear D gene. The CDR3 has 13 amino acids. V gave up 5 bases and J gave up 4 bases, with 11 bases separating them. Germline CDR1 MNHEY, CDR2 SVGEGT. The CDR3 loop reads CASSEPGSYGYTF. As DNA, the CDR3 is TGTGCCAGCAGTGAACCGGGTTCCTATGGCTACACCTTC.